Each of the 18 T cell receptor beta chains below was sequenced from the same sample in a study of cytotoxic CD8 clonotypes in ibrutinib-treated CLL. The repertoire was sequenced with immunoSEQ multiplex PCR; TCRdb's copy has only in-frame clones and lacks some. The top ten hold about 4.5% of the sample, which has roughly 150,000 clones, less than 85% seen once. The input for sequencing was PBMCs, taken after 24 months of ibrutinib treatment. The receptor source for this set is a human donor with chronic lymphocytic leukemia.

The V call is TRBV14, the J call TRBJ2-7; tentative D call: TRBD2 (5 bases). Per the germline V gene, CDR1 is SGHDN and CDR2 is FVKESK. The germline V and J ends were trimmed by 2 bases and 5 bases, with 19 bases remaining between them. This CDR3 is built from 16 residues. CDR3 residues: CASSQTGSYGGNEQYF. CDR3 coding DNA: TGTGCCAGCAGCCAAACGGGGAGCTACGGAGGAAACGAGCAGTACTTC.

The gene calls are TRBV7-6 and TRBJ1-1; TRBD1 might be the D (5 bases). This CDR3 is built from 15 residues. The germline gives CDR1 SGHVS, CDR2 FNYEAQ. Trimming shortened V by 5 bases and J by 1 base, and 14 bases separated the two germline ends. CDR3 DNA sequence: TGTGCCAGCAGCGCCCTCGGGGCGCGGAACACTGAAGCTTTCTTT. This translates into CASSALGARNTEAFF. Based on the CDR3 plus reference TRBV7-6 and TRBJ1-1, the full variable domain is GAGVSQSPRYKVTKRGQDVALRCDPISGHVSLYWYRQALGQGPEFLTYFNYEAQQDKSGLPNDRFSAERPEGSISTLTIQRTEQRDSAMYRCASSALGARNTEAFFGQGTRLTVV.

This clone showed up just a few times. The V call is TRBV9, the J call TRBJ1-1; possible D gene TRBD1, 5 bases. Germline V CDR1 and CDR2: SGDLS, YYNGEE. The V and J ends lost 1 base and 5 bases respectively, with 12 bases between them. This CDR3 comprises 14 residues. This CDR3 is CASSVLTRVTEAFF. CDR3 nucleotide sequence: TGTGCCAGCAGCGTACTAACCAGGGTTACTGAAGCTTTCTTT. Full variable domain (remainder filled in from reference TRBV9 and TRBJ1-1): DSGVTQTPKHLITATGQRVTLRCSPRSGDLSVYWYQQSLDQGLQFLIQYYNGEERAKGNILERFSAQQFPDLHSELNLSSLELGDSALYFCASSVLTRVTEAFFGQGTRLTVV.

The CDR3 nucleotides are TGTGCCAGCAGCTTGGGGCCCATGAACTCCTACGAGCAGTACTTC. Protein sequence: CASSLGPMNSYEQYF. The chain is built from TRBV5-4 and TRBJ2-7; D not certain. The CDR3 sequence is 15 residues long. V was trimmed by 0 bases and J by 0 bases, leaving 10 bases between them. Germline CDR1 and CDR2: SGHNT and YYREEE (reference sequence).

The chain has TRBV5-1 and TRBJ1-2; the D gene is possibly TRBD1 (5 bases). V lost 0 bases and J 7 bases, leaving 16 bases between the germline ends. Germline lookup yields CDR1 SGHRS and CDR2 YFSETQ. The CDR3 loop spans 15 amino acids. CDR3 sequence reads: CASSLVNGGVGGYTF. The CDR3 DNA follows: TGCGCCAGCAGCTTGGTTAACGGGGGAGTAGGTGGCTACACCTTC.

V and J are TRBV28 and TRBJ1-5; TRBD1 is a possible D gene (5 bases). Germline CDR1 reads MDHEN; CDR2 reads SYDVKM. V was pared by 10 bases and J by 6 bases, with 19 bases between. The CDR3 is 14 residues long. CDR3 DNA sequence: TGTGCCACCTCGGGGGTGGGGCAGGGTCAGCCCCAGCATTTT. Its translation is CATSGVGQGQPQHF.

The chain recombines TRBV2 with TRBJ1-2; D gene ambiguous. The CDR3 consists of 12 residues. Germline V gene sequence: CDR1 SNHLY, CDR2 FYNNEI. Deletions cut 6 bases from V and 6 bases from J, with 11 bases between. The CDR3 reads CASSRKSDGYTF. The CDR3 nucleotides read TGTGCCAGCAGCCGGAAATCCGATGGCTACACCTTC.

The V gene is TRBV7-9, the J gene TRBJ2-3, with D hard to call. Trimming left V 3 bases short and J 5 bases short, with 9 bases between. This CDR3 has 13 residues. Germline V CDR1 and CDR2: SEHNR, FQNEAQ (reference sequence). The CDR3 loop reads CASSFPVKDTQYF. The CDR3 DNA reads TGTGCCAGCAGCTTTCCTGTCAAAGATACGCAGTATTTT.

The CDR3: CASSPGGGFSYNEQFF. In DNA form, the CDR3 reads TGTGCCAGTAGTCCTGGCGGGGGGTTCTCCTACAATGAGCAGTTCTTC. The J gene is TRBJ2-1, the V gene TRBV19; 8 bases match TRBD2. The CDR3 is 16 residues long. V was pared by 5 bases and J by 0 bases, with 6 bases of the junction left unmatched. Germline CDR1 LNHDA, CDR2 SQIVND (reference sequence).

V gene TRBV18 combines with J gene TRBJ2-5; 7 positions match TRBD1. CDR3 length: 16 amino acids. The junction had 9 bases not matched to a gene; V was cut back by 3 bases and J by 2 bases. Germline lookup yields CDR1 KGHSH and CDR2 LQKENI. CDR3 DNA: TGTGCCAGCTCACCTCTGATAGAGACAGGGCAAGAGACCCAGTACTTC. Translating gives CASSPLIETGQETQYF.

The chain has TRBV11-2 and TRBJ2-5, with D uncertain. CDR1 is SGHAT, CDR2 FQNNGV, per germline. Trimming took 5 bases from V and 4 from J, leaving 11 bases between them. The CDR3 sequence is 13 residues long. CDR3 sequence reads: CASSPTPRETQYF. In DNA, the CDR3 is TGTGCCAGCAGCCCGACCCCTCGAGAGACCCAGTACTTC.

There are a few counts of this clone. The chain carries TRBV10-2 and TRBJ2-7; D is undetermined. V was shortened by 3 bases and J by 0 bases, with 3 bases between the two germline ends. The length of the CDR3 is 12 residues. CDR1 and CDR2 from the germline V gene are WSHSY and SAAADI. The CDR3 nucleotides read TGCGCCAGCAGTGACAGCTCCTACGAGCAGTACTTC. Protein sequence: CASSDSSYEQYF.

This clone was found a few times. The chain links TRBV11-1 to TRBJ2-5; TRBD2 matches at 11 bases. Germline V CDR1 and CDR2: SGHAT, FQDESV (reference sequence). The CDR3 is made up of 17 amino acids. The V gene end was trimmed by 5 bases and the J gene end by 2 bases; junction bases not matched to a gene: 10. CDR3 bases: TGTGCCAGCAGCCCCCTTCCGGGGACTAGCGGACAAGAGACCCAGTACTTC. Protein product: CASSPLPGTSGQETQYF.

CDR3 sequence reads: CASRGYNTEAFF. The CDR3, as DNA: TGTGCCAGCAGGGGGTATAACACTGAAGCTTTCTTT. The rearrangement uses TRBV6-1 and TRBJ1-1; D not resolved. The germline V and J ends were trimmed by 6 bases and 2 bases, with 7 bases remaining between them. Germline CDR1 is MNHNS and CDR2 is SASEGT. This CDR3 is 12 amino acids long.

V and J are TRBV6-6 and TRBJ1-3; no clear D. This CDR3 is 13 amino acids long. Trimming took off 8 bases at V and 4 bases at J, with 12 bases between the two ends. Germline V gene data show CDR1 as MNHNY and CDR2 as SVGAGI (reference sequence). The CDR3 sequence: CASLAAPGNTIYF. The CDR3 nucleotides are TGTGCCAGCCTTGCGGCGCCCGGAAACACCATATATTTT.

There are a few counts of this clone. The V and J genes are TRBV9 and TRBJ1-6; D ambiguous. Germline CDR1 SGDLS, CDR2 YYNGEE. This CDR3 has 15 amino acids. V was pared by 0 bases and J by 7 bases, with 11 bases between. As DNA, the CDR3 is TGTGCCAGCAGCGTAGTGGCCGGGAAGAATTCACCCCTCCACTTT. Translation: CASSVVAGKNSPLHF.

The chain is built from TRBV19 and TRBJ1-1; unclear D gene. Germline-derived CDR1 and CDR2 are LNHDA and SQIVND (reference sequence). Between the trimmed V and J ends, which lost 6 bases and 7 bases, there was a span of 12 bases. The CDR3 is 12 residues long. As DNA, the CDR3 is TGTGCCAGTAGCCTTATAGGAGGTGAAGCTTTCTTT. Residues: CASSLIGGEAFF.

V and J are TRBV4-3 and TRBJ1-2; D not certain. The CDR3 is 14 amino acids. Germline-derived CDR1 and CDR2 are LGHNA and YSLEER. The V end was cut by 0 bases, the J end by 4 bases, with 9 bases between. Here the CDR3 reads CASSQDWASYGYTF. CDR3 nucleotides: TGCGCCAGCAGCCAAGACTGGGCCAGCTATGGCTACACCTTC.